A selection of T cell receptor beta chains follows, all from one sample in a study of OX40 agonist ivuxolimab in advanced cancers. Method: immunoSEQ multiplex PCR; TCRdb's copy keeps in-frame clones and lacks some. The sample has some 97,000 clones; nearly 90% are singletons. The material sequenced was CD4+ or CD8+ T cells sorted from blood, taken in a trial of the OX40 agonist ivuxolimab. These receptor sequences come from an adult with an advanced solid tumor such as melanoma, head and neck, liver or kidney cancer. Both conserved end residues are part of each CDR3. A D gene is named only where the DNA matches it firmly. The size entry is marked missing in some rows and otherwise reads once, few, many or a size class.

>TRBJ1-5|few|-|TRBV4-1
TGCGCCAGCAGCCCGCAGGACGGTAATCAGCCCCAGCATTTT
CASSPQDGNQPQHF
>TRBJ1-2|-|-|TRBV5-1
TGCGCCAGCAGAAGGGTGGGGTATGGCTACACCTTC
CASRRVGYGYTF
>TRBJ2-3|once|-|TRBV7-8
TGTGCCAGCAGCCTGTCAATCGGTACAGATACGCAGTATTTT
CASSLSIGTDTQYF
>TRBJ2-5|-|TRBD1|TRBV6-1
TGTGCCAGCAGTGGGCAGGGGGCGCGGGAGACCCAGTACTTC
CASSGQGARETQYF
>TRBJ2-1|-|-|TRBV6-1
TGTGCCAGCAAAGGGGTCCCCCTTTACAATGAGCAGTTCTTC
CASKGVPLYNEQFF
>TRBJ2-7|-|TRBD1|TRBV11-2
TGTGCCAGCAGCTACGACAGGGCGAACTCCTACGAGCAGTACTTC
CASSYDRANSYEQYF
>TRBJ2-1|once|TRBD2|TRBV19
TGTGCCGTCTGGGGGGGATACAATGAGCAGTTCTTC
CAVWGGYNEQFF
>TRBJ2-3|-|TRBD2|TRBV10-2
TGCGCCAGCCGTCTAGCGGTCACAGATACGCAGTATTTT
CASRLAVTDTQYF
>TRBJ2-3|-|TRBD2|TRBV18
TGTGCCAGCTCACCACCGCAGCGGGGATTCACAGATACGCAGTATTTT
CASSPPQRGFTDTQYF
>TRBJ1-2|-|-|TRBV29-1
TGCAGCGTTGGAGTCGGGACTCGCTATGGCTACACCTTC
CSVGVGTRYGYTF
>TRBJ1-2|-|TRBD1|TRBV6-1
TGTGCCAGCAACCAAGGGGGCTCTCCTGGCTACACCTTC
CASNQGGSPGYTF
>TRBJ2-3|-|TRBD2|TRBV19
TGTGCCAGTAGTATGGCCCTAGCGGGAGGCACAGATACGCAGTATTTT
CASSMALAGGTDTQYF
>TRBJ1-5|-|-|TRBV28
TGTGCCAGCAGACTCCCTGTTGGGGGAGGGTTGGAGCCCCAGCATTTT
CASRLPVGGGLEPQHF
>TRBJ2-7|-|-|TRBV6-6
TGTGCCAGCTCGGTTTTAGCGTCATCCGGCGAGCAGTACTTC
CASSVLASSGEQYF
>TRBJ2-5|-|-|TRBV2
TGTGCCAGCAGTGATGTTGAGACCCAGTACTTC
CASSDVETQYF
>TRBJ1-1|-|TRBD1|TRBV5-1
TGCGCCAGCAGCTTGGTCAGAGGGACAGGGGTACGTGTAGGGGAGAACACTGAAGCTTTCTTT
CASSLVRGTGVRVGENTEAFF
>TRBJ1-1|-|-|TRBV19
TGTGCCAGTACCGTAACAGGATTCCAAGTTTCCGAAGCTTTCTTT
CASTVTGFQVSEAFF
>TRBJ2-1|-|TRBD2|TRBV27
TGTGCCAGCAGTTTAGCGGGGGGCTACAATGAGCAGTTCTTC
CASSLAGGYNEQFF
>TRBJ2-1|-|-|TRBV6-5
TGTGCAGAGCCGGGGGACCCCTACAATGAGCAGTTCTTC
CAEPGDPYNEQFF
>TRBJ2-1|-|-|TRBV6-5
TGTGCCAGCAGTTACTCGACGGGACTCAACTACAATGAGCAGTTCTTC
CASSYSTGLNYNEQFF
>TRBJ2-1|-|-|TRBV30
TGTGCCTGGAGTGTAGGGCGGGGAAACTACAATGAGCAGTTCTTC
CAWSVGRGNYNEQFF
>TRBJ2-3|-|TRBD1|TRBV2
TGTGCCAGCAGTTTGGAGCCGACAGGGGTCCGCACAGATACGCAGTATTTT
CASSLEPTGVRTDTQYF